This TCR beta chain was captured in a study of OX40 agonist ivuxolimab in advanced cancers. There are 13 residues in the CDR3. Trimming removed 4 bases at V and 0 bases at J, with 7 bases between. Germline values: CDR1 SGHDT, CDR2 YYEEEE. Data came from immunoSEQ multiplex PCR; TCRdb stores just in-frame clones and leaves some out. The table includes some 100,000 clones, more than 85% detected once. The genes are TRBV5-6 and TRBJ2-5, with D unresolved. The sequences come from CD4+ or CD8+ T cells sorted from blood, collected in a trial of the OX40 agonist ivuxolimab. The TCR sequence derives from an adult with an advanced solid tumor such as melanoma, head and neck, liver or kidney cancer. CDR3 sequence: CASSVTNQETQYF. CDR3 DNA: TGTGCCAGCAGCGTCACAAACCAAGAGACCCAGTACTTC.